This entry features one T cell receptor (beta chain) sequence. Its antigen is unidentified. This PCR relied on a set of 60 Vbeta primers and 13 Jbeta primers. Profiled with immunoSEQ multiplex PCR; TCRdb holds only in-frame clones, not every one. The profile covers 95,000 to 110,000 clones, with approximately 79% appearing a single time and 12% to 15% taken by the ten largest. The data originate from a study of cytomegalovirus exposure and HLA in healthy donors. Findings and caveats of the study: At a 0.05 false discovery rate, a later analysis found 18,000 or so TCR beta sequences to be associated with HLA alleles.

V was clipped by 0 bases and J by 6 bases; unmatched bases: 6. Germline assignment: CDR1 SGDLS and CDR2 YYNGEE. The CDR3 totals 14 residues. The chain employs TRBV9 and TRBJ2-7; TRBD2 matches at 7 bases. This sequence was found in a woman in her forties in good health and CMV-seropositive. The sequenced sample consisted of PBMCs. CDR3 residues: CASSVEVSGGEQYF. In DNA form, the CDR3 reads TGTGCCAGCAGCGTAGAGGTTTCGGGGGGCGAGCAGTACTTC.